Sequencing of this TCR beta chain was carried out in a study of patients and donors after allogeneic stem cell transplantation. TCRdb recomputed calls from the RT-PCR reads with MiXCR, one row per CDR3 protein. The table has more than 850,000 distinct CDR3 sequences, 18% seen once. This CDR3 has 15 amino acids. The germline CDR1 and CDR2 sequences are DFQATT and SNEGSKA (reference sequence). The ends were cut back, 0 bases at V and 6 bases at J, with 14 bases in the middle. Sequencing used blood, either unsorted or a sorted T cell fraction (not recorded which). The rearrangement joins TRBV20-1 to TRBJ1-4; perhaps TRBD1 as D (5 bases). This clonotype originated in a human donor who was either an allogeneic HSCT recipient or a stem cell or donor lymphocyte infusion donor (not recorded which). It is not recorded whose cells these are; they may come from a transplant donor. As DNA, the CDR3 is TGCAGTGCTAGAGAGATGGGGGAATTATATGAAAAACTGTTTTTT. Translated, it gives CSAREMGELYEKLFF.